The subject of this entry is one T cell receptor beta chain. Its antigen is undetermined. These data come from a study of cytomegalovirus exposure and HLA in healthy donors. General study findings and limits: It has been reported that TCR beta sequences accurately predicted the HLA-A and HLA-B alleles of most subjects. Analyzed later, most CMV-associated TCR beta chains appeared HLA-restricted. As a later analysis showed, several of the most significant clusters appeared to be linked to common viral pathogens.

Vbeta (60) and Jbeta (13) primers were used in the PCR. As handled by the study authors: In a later analysis, around 10 million of some 80 million unique beta chains occurred in at least two donors. Here immunoSEQ multiplex PCR was the method, and the copy in TCRdb shows in-frame clones only, minus some. V and J calls and clone size are copied from that table; D and trimming were computed from the DNA. The sample yields tens of thousands of clones, about 82% seen once. The V gene lost 5 bases and the J gene lost 3 bases, with 11 bases spanning the gap. The CDR3 covers 14 residues. The germline CDR1 and CDR2 sequences are MNHEY and SVGAGI.

This chain connects TRBV6-5 to TRBJ1-5; no reliable D call. The sequenced sample was PBMCs. This receptor was identified in a man aged 25 to 45 in good health and CMV-seronegative. CDR3 coding DNA: TGTGCCAGCAGTCGCCGAGGGTACAATCAGCCCCAGCATTTT. Its translation is CASSRRGYNQPQHF.